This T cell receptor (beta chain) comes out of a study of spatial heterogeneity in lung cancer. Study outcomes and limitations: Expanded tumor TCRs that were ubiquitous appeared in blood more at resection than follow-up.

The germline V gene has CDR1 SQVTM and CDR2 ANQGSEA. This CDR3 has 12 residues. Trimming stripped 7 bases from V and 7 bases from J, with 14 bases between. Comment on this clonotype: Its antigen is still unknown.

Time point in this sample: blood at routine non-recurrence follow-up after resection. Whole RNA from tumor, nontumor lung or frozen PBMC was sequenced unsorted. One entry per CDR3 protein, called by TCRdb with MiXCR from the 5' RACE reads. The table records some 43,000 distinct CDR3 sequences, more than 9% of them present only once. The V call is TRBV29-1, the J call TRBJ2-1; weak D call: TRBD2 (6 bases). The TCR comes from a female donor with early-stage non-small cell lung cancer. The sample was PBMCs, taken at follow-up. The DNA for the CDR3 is TGCAGCGGGGACTCGGGTTCGAATGAGCAGTTCTTC. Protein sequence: CSGDSGSNEQFF.